This T cell receptor (beta chain) was profiled in a study of cytotoxic CD8 clonotypes in ibrutinib-treated CLL. With V trimmed by 6 bases and J by 2 bases, 6 bases remained unmatched. The CDR3 totals 14 residues. The V gene's germline CDR1 is MDHEN and CDR2 SYDVKM. Depth targeted 1 in 200,000 to 1 in 1 million T cells, averaging approximately 9.9x coverage per clonotype. Assay used: immunoSEQ multiplex PCR; TCRdb lists only in-frame clones, some missing. The table has more than 300,000 clones, just under 80% seen once. Source: PBMCs, taken before ibrutinib treatment. J is TRBJ2-7 and V is TRBV28, with 8 bases that match TRBD1. The TCR was taken from a human donor with chronic lymphocytic leukemia. The CDR3 DNA is TGTGCCAGCAGGCCTCCGGGACAGGCCTACGAGCAGTACTTC. This gives the protein CASRPPGQAYEQYF.